The rows below give T cell receptor beta chains drawn from one sample of a study of radiation and T cells in renal cell carcinoma. Measured with immunoSEQ multiplex PCR; TCRdb has only the in-frame clones, and not every one. The table has approximately 120,000 clones, roughly 85% seen once. Sample: blood, taken from a patient whose treatment included radiotherapy and nephrectomy. These receptor sequences come from a woman in her sixties or seventies with renal cell carcinoma. Both conserved end residues are part of each CDR3. Fields, in order: clone size, J gene, D gene, V gene, CDR3 protein, CDR3 DNA. A D gene is named only where the DNA matches it firmly. Rows may omit the clone size; those that give it use once, few, many or a size class.

>.|TRBJ1-1|.|TRBV11-2
CASSTRENTEAFF
TGTGCCAGCAGCACCCGGGAGAACACTGAAGCTTTCTTT
>.|TRBJ1-4|.|TRBV28
CASSLGIRGEKLFF
TGTGCCAGCAGTTTAGGGATCCGCGGGGAAAAACTGTTTTTT
>once|TRBJ2-7|.|TRBV27
CASSPGYEQYF
TGTGCCAGCAGTCCGGGCTACGAGCAGTACTTC
>once|TRBJ1-2|.|TRBV11-2
CASSLGSQGYTF
TGTGCCAGCAGCTTAGGTAGCCAAGGCTACACCTTC
>.|TRBJ1-2|.|TRBV9
CASSVAGIGNYGYTF
TGTGCCAGCAGCGTAGCGGGTATTGGTAACTATGGCTACACCTTC
>.|TRBJ2-3|.|TRBV27
CASSAPGLTDTQYF
TGTGCCAGCAGTGCTCCGGGGCTCACAGATACGCAGTATTTT
>.|TRBJ2-2|TRBD2|TRBV19
CASRRLANTGELFF
TGTGCCAGCCGGAGACTAGCTAACACCGGGGAGCTGTTTTTT
>.|TRBJ2-7|TRBD1|TRBV28
CASSSAGTGASQGTYEQYF
TGTGCCAGCAGTTCCGCCGGGACAGGGGCTAGCCAGGGAACCTACGAGCAGTACTTC
>.|TRBJ2-7|.|TRBV4-3
CASSWGIAYEQYF
TGCGCCAGCAGTTGGGGGATTGCCTACGAGCAGTACTTC
>.|TRBJ2-1|TRBD1|TRBV19
CASSSRDRQFF
TGTGCCAGTAGTAGCCGGGACAGGCAGTTCTTC
>.|TRBJ1-4|.|TRBV20-1
CSAVRVEKLFF
TGCAGTGCGGTGAGGGTGGAAAAACTGTTTTTT
>.|TRBJ2-1|.|TRBV13
CASSLVGGREQFF
TGTGCCAGCAGCTTAGTGGGGGGTCGAGAGCAGTTCTTC
>.|TRBJ2-7|TRBD2|TRBV4-2
CASSRSGLAGDYEQYF
TGTGCCAGCAGCCGCTCAGGACTAGCGGGAGACTACGAGCAGTACTTC
>.|TRBJ1-4|.|TRBV15
CATSRDQAGGPNEKLFF
TGTGCCACCAGCAGAGATCAAGCGGGGGGGCCTAATGAAAAACTGTTTTTT
>.|TRBJ1-5|.|TRBV6-5
CASRRVLDSNQPQHF
TGTGCCAGCAGACGAGTACTTGATAGCAATCAGCCCCAGCATTTT
>.|TRBJ2-3|.|TRBV29-1
CSETDGTDTQYF
TGCAGCGAGACGGACGGCACAGATACGCAGTATTTT
>.|TRBJ1-4|TRBD1|TRBV7-9
CASSLGIIRGTNEKLFF
TGTGCCAGCAGCTTAGGAATCATCAGGGGGACAAATGAAAAACTGTTTTTT
>.|TRBJ1-4|.|TRBV7-9
CASSLMGEGPTNEKLFF
TGTGCCAGCAGTCTTATGGGAGAGGGCCCAACTAATGAAAAACTGTTTTTT
>many|TRBJ1-1|.|TRBV7-9
CASSLEAMLGTEAFF
TGTGCCAGCAGCTTAGAAGCAATGCTGGGCACTGAAGCTTTCTTT
>many|TRBJ1-1|.|TRBV11-2
CASSLARGGEGTEAFF
TGTGCCAGCAGCTTAGCACGAGGGGGTGAGGGGACTGAAGCTTTCTTT
>.|TRBJ1-2|.|TRBV6-1
CASSDVEGAGYTF
TGTGCCAGCAGTGACGTGGAAGGGGCTGGCTACACCTTC
>.|TRBJ1-6|.|TRBV5-6
CASSLDLLGRGNSPLHF
TGTGCCAGCAGCTTGGATTTATTGGGAAGGGGTAATTCACCCCTCCACTTT
>.|TRBJ2-2|.|TRBV2
CASSEMGSGSTGELFF
TGTGCCAGCAGTGAAATGGGTAGCGGTAGCACCGGGGAGCTGTTTTTT
>.|TRBJ2-3|TRBD2|TRBV4-3
CASSQDETGTRGTDTQYF
TGCGCCAGCAGCCAAGACGAAACCGGGACTAGGGGGACAGATACGCAGTATTTT
>.|TRBJ2-1|TRBD1|TRBV19
CASSIAKQGNEQFF
TGTGCCAGTAGTATAGCCAAACAGGGGAATGAGCAGTTCTTC
>.|TRBJ2-2|TRBD2|TRBV7-9
CASSSPLTSGRNTGELFF
TGTGCCAGCAGCTCGCCCTTAACTAGCGGGAGGAACACCGGGGAGCTGTTTTTT
>.|TRBJ1-2|TRBD1|TRBV10-3
CAISWDRGLQYGYTF
TGTGCCATCAGTTGGGACAGGGGGCTTCAATATGGCTACACCTTC
>many|TRBJ1-1|TRBD1|TRBV2
CASSGQAMNTEAFF
TGTGCCAGCAGCGGACAGGCAATGAACACTGAAGCTTTCTTT
>.|TRBJ2-7|.|TRBV7-6
CASSLAGGEQYF
TGTGCCAGCAGCTTAGCAGGGGGCGAGCAGTACTTC
>.|TRBJ2-7|TRBD2|TRBV19
CASSIERSGESYEQYF
TGTGCCAGTAGTATAGAACGAAGCGGGGAGTCCTACGAGCAGTACTTC
>.|TRBJ1-2|.|TRBV5-6
CASSRDTGRANYGYTF
TGTGCCAGCAGCCGCGACACAGGCAGAGCTAACTATGGCTACACCTTC
>few|TRBJ1-1|.|TRBV6-1
CANQAGLAEAFF
TGTGCCAACCAGGCCGGACTTGCTGAAGCTTTCTTT
>.|TRBJ1-1|.|TRBV7-2
CASSLGQNTEAFF
TGTGCCAGCAGCTTAGGGCAGAACACTGAAGCTTTCTTT
>.|TRBJ1-2|.|TRBV5-4
CASSLVAALDGYTF
TGTGCCAGCAGCTTGGTGGCAGCGCTTGATGGCTACACCTTC
>once|TRBJ2-5|.|TRBV5-1
CASSLELDRPQYF
TGCGCCAGCAGCTTGGAGTTAGATAGACCCCAGTACTTC
>.|TRBJ2-7|TRBD1|TRBV18
CASSEGTDYEQYF
TGTGCCAGCTCAGAGGGGACAGACTACGAGCAGTACTTC
>.|TRBJ1-4|.|TRBV5-8
CASSLGRATNEKLFF
TGTGCCAGCAGCTTGGGTAGGGCAACTAATGAAAAACTGTTTTTT
>.|TRBJ2-3|.|TRBV6-1
CASNRRDTNTDTQYF
TGTGCCAGCAACCGACGGGATACCAACACAGATACGCAGTATTTT
>.|TRBJ1-2|.|TRBV2
CASHPEAPYGYTF
TGTGCCAGCCACCCGGAGGCCCCCTATGGCTACACCTTC
>few|TRBJ2-7|.|TRBV16
CASSQLSTAREQYF
TGTGCCAGCAGCCAACTATCGACTGCTAGAGAGCAGTACTTC
>.|TRBJ1-5|.|TRBV19
CASSKDQGSQPQHF
TGTGCCAGTAGTAAGGACCAGGGGTCTCAGCCCCAGCATTTT
>.|TRBJ1-4|TRBD1|TRBV6-1
CASSEAGGQGSEKLFF
TGTGCCAGCAGTGAAGCGGGGGGACAGGGCAGCGAAAAACTGTTTTTT
>.|TRBJ2-1|.|TRBV18
CASSPASYGEQFF
TGTGCCAGCTCACCAGCATCTTACGGTGAGCAGTTCTTC
>.|TRBJ2-1|.|TRBV14
CASSQEYGRTYNEQFF
TGTGCCAGCAGCCAAGAGTACGGGAGAACTTACAATGAGCAGTTCTTC
>.|TRBJ1-6|TRBD1|TRBV6-6
CASSYTGAPLHF
TGTGCCAGCAGTTACACAGGGGCACCCCTCCACTTT
>.|TRBJ1-2|.|TRBV12-1
CASSPRTPGRIYGYTF
TGTGCCAGCAGCCCGCGTACTCCAGGACGGATCTATGGCTACACCTTC
>.|TRBJ1-3|.|TRBV28
CASSLSFSGNTIYF
TGTGCCAGCAGTTTAAGCTTCTCTGGAAACACCATATATTTT
>.|TRBJ2-1|TRBD1|TRBV6-5
CASGLSGQGADEQFF
TGTGCCAGCGGGCTTTCGGGACAGGGGGCCGATGAGCAGTTCTTC
>.|TRBJ2-2|.|TRBV29-1
CSVRTENTGELFF
TGCAGCGTCCGGACAGAAAACACCGGGGAGCTGTTTTTT
>.|TRBJ2-5|TRBD1|TRBV27
CASSQTGGQTQYF
TGTGCCAGCAGCCAAACAGGGGGTCAGACCCAGTACTTC
>.|TRBJ2-7|.|TRBV19
CASSIAGDYEQYF
TGTGCCAGTAGTATAGCGGGGGACTACGAGCAGTACTTC
>.|TRBJ2-3|.|TRBV7-9
CASSYSGPSTDTQYF
TGTGCCAGCAGCTACAGCGGACCCAGCACAGATACGCAGTATTTT
>.|TRBJ2-7|TRBD1|TRBV18
CASSPQLPGQGFSYEQYF
TGTGCCAGCTCACCTCAACTCCCGGGACAGGGGTTCTCCTACGAGCAGTACTTC